This entry lists 24 T cell receptor beta chains sequenced from one sample in a study of identical twins. TCRdb itself ran the 5' RACE reads through MiXCR, one entry per CDR3 protein. The table includes 500,000 to 600,000 distinct CDR3 sequences, less than 25% detected once. Another study also made use of these data, one on T cells expressing NK-cell markers.

The sequenced sample consisted of CD4+ T cells sorted from blood. These receptors were collected from a woman aged 18-29 years in good health.

This clonotype has a handful of counts. The V call is TRBV5-5, the J call TRBJ2-7; D is possibly TRBD1 or TRBD2 (6 bases each). V was clipped by 7 bases and J by 0 bases, with 17 bases between them. Germline V lookup: CDR1 SGHKS, CDR2 YYEKEE (reference sequence). This CDR3 has 15 residues. This CDR3 is CASAGGGGNSYEQYF. The CDR3 coding sequence is TGTGCCAGCGCCGGCGGAGGGGGGAACTCCTACGAGCAGTACTTC.

A remark on this clonotype: At one of its ends the junction is not consistent with the germline gene, which may arise from a read error. The chain joins TRBV7-2 to TRBJ2-3; D is uncertain. CDR1 is SGHTA and CDR2 is FQGNSA in the germline V gene. This CDR3 is built from 16 residues. CDR3 residues: CASSPLSRSSRDTQYF. The CDR3 region has the DNA TGTGCCAGCAGCCCATTAAGTCGTTCGAGCAGAGATACGCAGTATTTT.

This clonotype was counted a few times. The chain employs TRBV20-1 and TRBJ1-4; D perhaps matches TRBD1 (5 bases). CDR3 size: 13 residues. V was shortened by 3 bases and J by 8 bases, with 13 bases between the two germline ends. Germline V gene sequence: CDR1 DFQATT, CDR2 SNEGSKA (reference sequence). The CDR3 bases are TGCAGTGCTAGCCAGGGACTCGGCGAAAAACTGTTTTTT. Its protein is CSASQGLGEKLFF.

The chain couples TRBV20-1 to TRBJ2-7, with 8 positions matching TRBD2. The CDR3 sequence is 15 residues long. Germline CDR1 DFQATT, CDR2 SNEGSKA (reference sequence). Germline trimming cut 0 bases from V and 0 bases from J; bases unmatched to any gene: 4. The CDR3 nucleotides are TGCAGTGCTAGAGACACGGGGGGGAGCTCCTACGAGCAGTACTTC. It is translated as CSARDTGGSSYEQYF.

The chain has TRBV6-1 and TRBJ1-5; 7 nucleotides line up with TRBD1. V was pared by 6 bases and J by 6 bases, with 5 bases of the junction left unmatched. Germline V CDR1 and CDR2: MNHNS, SASEGT. This CDR3 contains 13 residues. CDR3 protein: CASSTDRVQPQHF. CDR3 sequence (DNA): TGTGCCAGCAGCACCGACAGGGTTCAGCCCCAGCATTTT.

The chain recombines TRBV12-3 or TRBV12-4 with TRBJ1-3, with D possibly TRBD1 on 5 matching bases. The CDR3 loop spans 14 amino acids. V lost 7 bases, J lost 0 bases, and 10 bases lay in between. CDR3 sequence (DNA): TGTGCCAGCACCCTGGGGGGCTCTGGAAACACCATATATTTT. Translated: CASTLGGSGNTIYF.

The rearrangement joins TRBV15 to TRBJ2-5; TRBD1 agrees at 8 bases. Germline CDR1 is LNHNV and CDR2 is YYDKDF (reference sequence). The ends lost 9 bases at V and 4 bases at J; junction bases unmatched: 10. The CDR3 is 14 amino acids. CDR3 protein: CATLDRAGGETQYF. CDR3 in DNA: TGTGCCACTCTGGACAGGGCTGGGGGAGAGACCCAGTACTTC.

This clonotype was found a few times. The chain recombines TRBV5-4 with TRBJ1-1; D may be TRBD1 (5 bases). The CDR3 covers 12 residues. Between the trimmed V and J ends, which lost 7 bases and 8 bases, there was a span of 15 bases. Per the germline V gene, CDR1 is SGHNT and CDR2 is YYREEE (reference sequence). The CDR3 DNA sequence: TGTGCCAGCCACAGGATATCGGGGGAAGCTTTCTTT. This encodes CASHRISGEAFF.

This clonotype was picked up a small number of times. The chain couples TRBV7-2 to TRBJ1-1; D not resolved. The CDR3 contains 14 residues. V was cut by 2 bases and J by 5 bases, with 12 bases left in between. Looked up from germline, CDR1 is SGHTA and CDR2 is FQGNSA. The CDR3 is CASSLRKGWTEAFF. The CDR3 bases are TGTGCCAGCAGCTTAAGAAAGGGTTGGACTGAAGCTTTCTTT. Full variable domain (missing parts from reference TRBV7-2 and TRBJ1-1): GAGVSQSPSNKVTEKGKDVELRCDPISGHTALYWYRQSLGQGLEFLIYFQGNSAPDKSGLPSDRFSAERTGGSVSTLTIQRTQQEDSAVYLCASSLRKGWTEAFFGQGTRLTVV.

This clonotype turned up a few times. The chain recombines TRBV15 with TRBJ2-7; 7 positions match TRBD2. Germline V gene lookup returns CDR1 LNHNV and CDR2 YYDKDF (reference sequence). The CDR3 is made up of 15 amino acids. Unmatched junction bases numbered 10, after V lost 5 bases and J lost 3 bases. The CDR3 is CATSRLAGGRYEQYF. The DNA for the CDR3 is TGTGCCACCAGCCGACTAGCCGGAGGCCGCTACGAGCAGTACTTC.

This clonotype was counted only a few times. The rearrangement joins TRBV20-1 to TRBJ2-7; tentative D call: TRBD1 (6 bases). The CDR3 loop spans 12 amino acids. Looked up from germline, CDR1 is DFQATT and CDR2 is SNEGSKA (reference sequence). In DNA form, the CDR3 reads TGCGCAGGGGACCTGGGGGAGAACGAGCAGTACTTC. This encodes CAGDLGENEQYF.

This clonotype was counted at least ten times. CDR3 sequence: CASSLAWGRYEQYF. The CDR3 nucleotides read TGTGCCAGCAGCCTTGCCTGGGGGCGTTACGAGCAGTACTTC. V is TRBV12-3 or TRBV12-4 and J is TRBJ2-7; maybe TRBD1 (6 bases). The CDR3 is made up of 14 amino acids. Trimming shortened V by 6 bases and J by 4 bases, and 16 bases separated the two germline ends.

This clonotype was seen repeatedly, ten times or more. This chain uses TRBV20-1 with TRBJ2-7; D is ambiguous. Looked up from germline, CDR1 is DFQATT and CDR2 is SNEGSKA (reference sequence). The CDR3 is 12 residues long. The germline V and J ends were trimmed by 3 bases and 5 bases, with 11 bases remaining between them. In DNA form, the CDR3 reads TGCAGTGCTAGGGGTCGTCTGGACGAGCAGTACTTC. Protein sequence: CSARGRLDEQYF.

This clonotype was counted a few times. The chain is built from TRBV7-3 and TRBJ2-1; TRBD2 aligns across 9 bases. From germline, CDR1 is SGHTA and CDR2 FQGTGA. The CDR3 is made up of 14 amino acids. V shed 5 bases, J shed 8 bases, and the junction held 7 bases outside the gene matches. For the CDR3, the DNA is TGTGCCAGCAGCCGAGCGGGGGGCCGCGATGAGCAGTTCTTC. Translating it yields CASSRAGGRDEQFF. The whole variable domain, remainder taken from reference TRBV7-3 and TRBJ2-1, is GAGVSQTPSNKVTEKGKYVELRCDPISGHTALYWYRQSLGQGPEFLIYFQGTGAADDSGLPNDRFFAVRPEGSVSTLKIQRTERGDSAVYLCASSRAGGRDEQFFGPGTRLTVL.

This chain uses TRBV20-1 with TRBJ2-7; TRBD2 agrees at 7 bases. Trimming removed 5 bases from V and 7 bases from J; junction bases left unmatched: 5. The germline CDR1 and CDR2 sequences are DFQATT and SNEGSKA (reference sequence). The CDR3 extends over 11 amino acids. The CDR3 DNA follows: TGCAGTGCTGTACTAGCGCGGGAGCAGTACTTC. Translating gives CSAVLAREQYF.

The rearrangement links TRBV20-1 to TRBJ2-2, with TRBD2 identical over 10 bases. The ends lost 3 bases at V and 6 bases at J; junction bases unmatched: 4. The CDR3 consists of 14 residues. In germline, CDR1 is DFQATT, CDR2 SNEGSKA (reference sequence). CDR3 nucleotides: TGCAGTGCTAGGCGTCTAGCGGGAGCCGGGGAGCTGTTTTTT. Translation: CSARRLAGAGELFF.

This clonotype was seen only a few times. V and J are TRBV7-2 and TRBJ2-7; D call uncertain. Trimming took 0 bases from V and 2 from J, leaving 8 bases between them. CDR3 length equals 14 residues. Germline assignment: CDR1 SGHTA and CDR2 FQGNSA. The CDR3 DNA reads TGTGCCAGCAGCTTAGCAACTCAGACCTACGAGCAGTACTTC. Translated, it gives CASSLATQTYEQYF. Complete variable domain (other parts from reference TRBV7-2 and TRBJ2-7): GAGVSQSPSNKVTEKGKDVELRCDPISGHTALYWYRQSLGQGLEFLIYFQGNSAPDKSGLPSDRFSAERTGGSVSTLTIQRTQQEDSAVYLCASSLATQTYEQYFGPGTRLTVT.

The gene calls are TRBV27 and TRBJ1-1, with D possibly matching TRBD1 (5 bases). This CDR3 region has 14 residues. From germline, CDR1 is MNHEY and CDR2 SMNVEV (reference sequence). Trimming cost V 8 bases and J 7 bases, with 20 bases left between them. CDR3 protein: CASHATYRTNEAFF. CDR3 coding DNA: TGTGCCAGCCACGCAACCTACAGGACCAATGAAGCTTTCTTT.

J is TRBJ1-1 and V is TRBV10-1, with 8 nucleotides matching TRBD1. Germline assignment: CDR1 WNHNN and CDR2 SYGVQD (reference sequence). This CDR3 is 15 amino acids long. After removal of 0 bases from V and 3 bases from J, the junction contained 3 bases not matched to a gene. The CDR3 sequence: CASSESGRGHTEAFF. In DNA form, the CDR3 reads TGCGCCAGCAGTGAGTCGGGCAGGGGGCACACTGAAGCTTTCTTT.

CDR3 nucleotide sequence: TGTGCCAGCAGTTACTTGGTCTGGAACACTGAAGCTTTCTTT. Amino acid sequence: CASSYLVWNTEAFF. This chain uses TRBV6-2 or TRBV6-3 with TRBJ1-1; D unclear. CDR3 length: 14 amino acids. Trimming took 1 base from V and 1 from J, leaving 7 bases between them. Germline CDR1 and CDR2: MNHEY and SVGEGT.

This clonotype was found a few times. V usage is TRBV6-1 and J usage is TRBJ2-6; the D is unclear. The V end lost 6 bases, the J end lost 0 bases, and 9 bases lay between the germline ends. Germline lookup yields CDR1 MNHNS and CDR2 SASEGT. The CDR3 totals 15 residues. This CDR3 reads CASRQTSSGANVLTF. The CDR3 DNA follows: TGTGCCAGCAGACAGACATCCTCTGGGGCCAACGTCCTGACTTTC.

The rearrangement links TRBV10-3 to TRBJ1-6, with D possibly TRBD1 on 6 matching bases. CDR1 is ENHRY, CDR2 SYGVKD, per germline. The CDR3 loop spans 13 amino acids. V was cut by 0 bases and J by 12 bases, with 9 bases left in between. In nucleotides, the CDR3 is TGTGCCATCAGTGAGTCACTGGACAGACCCCTCCACTTT. As protein: CAISESLDRPLHF.

The chain links TRBV12-5 to TRBJ1-2, with D possibly matching TRBD1 (5 bases). Germline V lookup: CDR1 LGHNT, CDR2 FRNRAP. This CDR3 is 15 amino acids long. V was pared by 5 bases and J by 0 bases, with 13 bases between. Here the CDR3 reads CASGVWGYPNYGYTF. The CDR3 DNA reads as TGTGCTAGTGGTGTCTGGGGGTATCCTAACTATGGCTACACCTTC.

This sequence joins TRBV11-3 and TRBJ2-3, with TRBD2 as a possible D gene (7 bases). CDR1 SGHNT and CDR2 YENEEA come from the germline V gene. CDR3 length: 17 residues. V was trimmed by 4 bases and J by 2 bases, leaving 19 bases between them. The CDR3 sequence: CASSSSIGGAYTDTQYF. The CDR3 DNA reads TGTGCCAGCAGCTCCAGTATTGGGGGGGCCTACACAGATACGCAGTATTTT.